These 11 T cell receptor beta chains share one sample of origin, sequenced in a study of T cell responses to AZD1222 COVID-19 vaccine. Sequencing used immunoSEQ multiplex PCR; TCRdb keeps in-frame clones, though not all of them. The sample holds 150,000 to 200,000 clones, 90% seen once. Sequencing was performed on peripheral blood, taken 28 days after the second AZD1222 dose. The receptors were gathered from an adult who received the AZD1222 COVID-19 vaccine.

V is TRBV30 and J is TRBJ2-1, with unresolved D. The CDR3 extends over 11 amino acids. V was clipped by 2 bases and J by 10 bases, with 9 bases between them. Germline V lookup: CDR1 GTSNPN, CDR2 SVGIG (reference sequence). CDR3 sequence: CAWSLPREQFF. DNA of the CDR3: TGTGCCTGGAGTCTCCCTCGCGAGCAGTTCTTC.

The chain recombines TRBV28 with TRBJ2-1; D ambiguous. The V gene lost 7 bases and the J gene lost 4 bases, with 14 bases spanning the gap. CDR3 length: 14 residues. Germline V gene sequence: CDR1 MDHEN, CDR2 SYDVKM. The DNA of the CDR3 is TGTGCCAGCACTTTGTCTGGGGTTTACAATGAGCAGTTCTTC. Protein sequence: CASTLSGVYNEQFF.

This clone has a handful of counts. This rearrangement joins TRBV6-1 to TRBJ1-5; D call uncertain. Germline CDR1 MNHNS, CDR2 SASEGT. The CDR3 sequence is 13 residues long. V gave up 2 bases and J gave up 2 bases, with 4 bases separating them. The CDR3 spells CASSEFGNQPQHF. The CDR3 DNA sequence: TGTGCCAGCAGTGAATTCGGCAATCAGCCCCAGCATTTT.

This chain joins TRBV10-3 and TRBJ1-4; D not certain. V was pared by 11 bases and J by 5 bases, with 12 bases between. The CDR3 is 12 amino acids. CDR1 is ENHRY and CDR2 is SYGVKD in the germline V gene. For the CDR3, the DNA is TGTGCCTCCCGGGAGAGCAATGAAAAACTGTTTTTT. Its translation is CASRESNEKLFF.

The chain has TRBV19 and TRBJ1-5, with D possibly TRBD1 on 6 matching bases. This CDR3 contains 13 residues. V shed 6 bases and J shed 6 bases, with 12 bases lying between them. In germline, CDR1 is LNHDA, CDR2 SQIVND (reference sequence). The CDR3 DNA is TGTGCCAGTAGGAACAGGGTGGGTCAGCCCCAGCATTTT. It encodes CASRNRVGQPQHF.

This chain joins TRBV7-2 and TRBJ1-2; maybe TRBD1 (6 bases). Germline V gives CDR1 SGHTA, CDR2 FQGNSA. Trimming pared 5 bases from V and 2 bases from J, leaving 12 bases between. The CDR3 runs to 14 residues. The CDR3 here is CASSLDGQNYGYTF. For the CDR3, the DNA is TGTGCCAGCAGCCTTGATGGACAGAACTATGGCTACACCTTC.

This clone was seen just once. The rearrangement links TRBV28 to TRBJ1-5; 10 nucleotides match TRBD1. The CDR3 sequence is 17 residues long. Trimming took 5 bases from V and 4 from J; bases not matched to a gene: 11. Germline V gives CDR1 MDHEN, CDR2 SYDVKM. CDR3 nucleotide sequence: TGTGCCAGCAGTCCTCCGGGACAGGGGACGAGAAATCAGCCCCAGCATTTT. Its translation is CASSPPGQGTRNQPQHF.

The chain employs TRBV2 and TRBJ1-6, with TRBD1 matching 7 bases. The ends lost 4 bases at V and 7 bases at J; junction bases unmatched: 7. The CDR3 contains 15 residues. Germline V gene sequence: CDR1 SNHLY, CDR2 FYNNEI. The CDR3 is CASSGPTGRNSPLHF. In nucleotides, the CDR3 is TGTGCCAGCAGTGGCCCGACAGGGAGAAATTCACCCCTCCACTTT.

The chain has TRBV5-4 and TRBJ2-1, with 7 bases aligning to TRBD1. This CDR3 is 15 amino acids long. Per the germline V gene, CDR1 is SGHNT and CDR2 is YYREEE (reference sequence). The J segment lost 10 bases and the V segment lost 4 bases, leaving 14 bases of the junction unmatched. CDR3 protein: CASSTGVSLLEEQFF. The CDR3 bases are TGTGCCAGCAGCACAGGGGTCTCCCTCCTGGAGGAGCAGTTCTTC.

The rearrangement uses TRBV2 and TRBJ1-3; 7 bases are a match to TRBD1. The CDR3 covers 15 residues. CDR1 and CDR2 (germline): SNHLY, FYNNEI. V was pared by 10 bases and J by 0 bases, with 9 bases of the junction left unmatched. CDR3 DNA sequence: TGTGCCAACGGACAGGTTACTCTCTCTGGAAACACCATATATTTT. The encoded protein is CANGQVTLSGNTIYF. Variable domain in full (rest from reference TRBV2 and TRBJ1-3): EPEVTQTPSHQVTQMGQEVILRCVPISNHLYFYWYRQILGQKVEFLVSFYNNEISEKSEIFDDQFSVERPDGSNFTLKIRSTKLEDSAMYFCANGQVTLSGNTIYFGEGSWLTVV.

The chain joins TRBV6-5 to TRBJ1-5; tentatively, D is TRBD1 (5 bases). The V gene lost 6 bases and the J gene lost 3 bases, with 15 bases spanning the gap. The CDR3 is made up of 15 amino acids. Germline V lookup: CDR1 MNHEY, CDR2 SVGAGI. DNA for the CDR3: TGTGCCAGCAGGCAAGACCGGGGCATCAATCAGCCCCAGCATTTT. Its protein product is CASRQDRGINQPQHF.